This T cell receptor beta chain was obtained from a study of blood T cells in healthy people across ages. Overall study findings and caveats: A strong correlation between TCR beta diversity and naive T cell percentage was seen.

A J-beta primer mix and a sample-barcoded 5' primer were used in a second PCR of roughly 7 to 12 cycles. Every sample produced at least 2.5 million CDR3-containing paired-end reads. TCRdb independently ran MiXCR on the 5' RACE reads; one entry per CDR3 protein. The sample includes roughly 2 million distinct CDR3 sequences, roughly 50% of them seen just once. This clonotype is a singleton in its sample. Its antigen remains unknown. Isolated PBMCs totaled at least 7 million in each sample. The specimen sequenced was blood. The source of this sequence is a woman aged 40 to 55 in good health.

The chain's CDR3 is CSANIAGGYYTQYF. The CDR3 nucleotides read TGCAGTGCAAATATAGCGGGGGGTTACTATACGCAGTATTTT. V and J are TRBV20-1 and TRBJ2-3; 10 bases align to TRBD2. The CDR3 extends over 14 amino acids. Losses at the gene ends were 6 bases for V and 7 bases for J; bases not matched to a gene: 10. Germline assignment: CDR1 DFQATT and CDR2 SNEGSKA (reference sequence).